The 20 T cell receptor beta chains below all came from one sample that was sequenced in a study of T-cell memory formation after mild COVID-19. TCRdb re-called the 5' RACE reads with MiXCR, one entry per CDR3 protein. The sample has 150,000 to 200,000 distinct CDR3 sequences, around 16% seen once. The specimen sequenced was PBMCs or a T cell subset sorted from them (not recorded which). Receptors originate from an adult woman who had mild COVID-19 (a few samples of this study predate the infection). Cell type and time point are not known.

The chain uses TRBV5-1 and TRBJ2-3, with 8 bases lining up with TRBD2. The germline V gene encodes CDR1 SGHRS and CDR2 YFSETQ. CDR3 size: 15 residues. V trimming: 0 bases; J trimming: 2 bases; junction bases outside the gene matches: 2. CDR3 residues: CASSLGAGDTDTQYF. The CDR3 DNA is TGCGCCAGCAGCTTGGGAGCGGGGGACACAGATACGCAGTATTTT.

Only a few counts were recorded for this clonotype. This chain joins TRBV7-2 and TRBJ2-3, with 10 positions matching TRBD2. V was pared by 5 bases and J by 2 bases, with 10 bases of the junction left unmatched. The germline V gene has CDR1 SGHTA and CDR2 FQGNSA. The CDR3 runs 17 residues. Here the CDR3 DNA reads TGTGCCAGCAGCCCTCGGAGGAGCGGGGGGGCCACAGATACGCAGTATTTT. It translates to CASSPRRSGGATDTQYF.

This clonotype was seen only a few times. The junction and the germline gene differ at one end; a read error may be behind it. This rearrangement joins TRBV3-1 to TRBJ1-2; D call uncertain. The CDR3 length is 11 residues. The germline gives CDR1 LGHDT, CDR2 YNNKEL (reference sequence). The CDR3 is CASSLNNGYTF. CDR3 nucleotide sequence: TGTGCCAGTAGCCTCAACAACGGCTACACCTTC. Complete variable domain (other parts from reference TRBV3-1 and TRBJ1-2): DTAVSQTPKYLVTQMGNDKSIKCEQNLGHDTMYWYKQDSKKFLKIMFSYNNKELIINETVPNRFSPKSPDKAHLNLHINSLELGDSAVYFCASSLNNGYTFGSGTRLTVV.

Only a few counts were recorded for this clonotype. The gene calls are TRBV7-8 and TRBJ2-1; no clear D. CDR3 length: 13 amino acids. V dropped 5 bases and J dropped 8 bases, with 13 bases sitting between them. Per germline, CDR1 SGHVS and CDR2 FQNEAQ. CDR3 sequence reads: CASSRNDADEQFF. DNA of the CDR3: TGTGCCAGCAGCCGCAACGACGCGGATGAGCAGTTCTTC. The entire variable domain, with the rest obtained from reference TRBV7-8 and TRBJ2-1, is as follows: GAGVSQSPRYKVAKRGQDVALRCDPISGHVSLFWYQQALGQGPEFLTYFQNEAQLDKSGLPSDRFFAERPEGSVSTLKIQRTQQEDSAVYLCASSRNDADEQFFGPGTRLTVL.

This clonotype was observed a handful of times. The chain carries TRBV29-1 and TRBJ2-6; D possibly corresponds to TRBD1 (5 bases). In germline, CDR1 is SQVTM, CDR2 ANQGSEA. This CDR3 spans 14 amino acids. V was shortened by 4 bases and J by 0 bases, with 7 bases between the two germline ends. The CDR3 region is CSVGQSSGANVLTF. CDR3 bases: TGCAGCGTTGGACAGAGCTCTGGGGCCAACGTCCTGACTTTC.

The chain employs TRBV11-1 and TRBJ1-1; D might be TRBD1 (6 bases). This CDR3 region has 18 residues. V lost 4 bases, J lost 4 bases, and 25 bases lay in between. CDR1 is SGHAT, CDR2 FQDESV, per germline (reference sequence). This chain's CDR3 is CASSSGRGLPVGSTEAFF. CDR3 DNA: TGTGCCAGCAGCTCGGGGCGGGGGCTCCCAGTTGGGAGCACTGAAGCTTTCTTT.

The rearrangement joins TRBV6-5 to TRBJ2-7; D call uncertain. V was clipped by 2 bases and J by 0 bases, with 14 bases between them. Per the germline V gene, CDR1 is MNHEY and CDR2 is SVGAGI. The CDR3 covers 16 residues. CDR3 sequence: CASSYPLGADSYEQYF. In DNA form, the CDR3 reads TGTGCCAGCAGTTACCCTCTCGGCGCGGACTCCTACGAGCAGTACTTC.

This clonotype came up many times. Written as DNA, the CDR3 is TGTGCCAGCAGCCAACTAGGGGCTAGGGACGAGCAGTACTTC. Its translation: CASSQLGARDEQYF. The chain combines TRBV3-1 with TRBJ2-7, with D possibly TRBD1 on 5 matching bases. V dropped 2 bases and J dropped 5 bases, with 13 bases sitting between them. CDR3 size: 14 residues. Looked up from germline, CDR1 is LGHDT and CDR2 is YNNKEL (reference sequence).

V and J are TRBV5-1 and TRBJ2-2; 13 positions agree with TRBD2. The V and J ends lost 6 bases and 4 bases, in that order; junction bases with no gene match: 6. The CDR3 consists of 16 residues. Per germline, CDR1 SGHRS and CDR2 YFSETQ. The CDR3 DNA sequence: TGCGCCAGCACCCCGACTAGCGGGGGGCTCACCGGGGAGCTGTTTTTT. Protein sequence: CASTPTSGGLTGELFF.

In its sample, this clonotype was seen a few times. CDR3 DNA sequence: TGCGCCAGCAGACCAAATCCGGGACAGAGAAATTCACCCCTCCACTTT. The encoded protein is CASRPNPGQRNSPLHF. V usage is TRBV4-1 and J usage is TRBJ1-6; 7 bases are shared with TRBD1. CDR1 is MGHRA and CDR2 is YSYEKL in the germline V gene. This CDR3 is built from 16 residues. The V segment lost 6 bases and the J segment 7 bases; nucleotides outside the gene matches: 12.

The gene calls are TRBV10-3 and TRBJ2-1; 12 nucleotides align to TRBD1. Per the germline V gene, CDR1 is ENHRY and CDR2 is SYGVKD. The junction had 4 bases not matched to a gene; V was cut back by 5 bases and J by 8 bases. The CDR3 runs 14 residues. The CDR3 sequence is CAISFGTGGYEQFF. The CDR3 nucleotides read TGTGCCATCAGTTTCGGGACAGGGGGCTATGAGCAGTTCTTC.

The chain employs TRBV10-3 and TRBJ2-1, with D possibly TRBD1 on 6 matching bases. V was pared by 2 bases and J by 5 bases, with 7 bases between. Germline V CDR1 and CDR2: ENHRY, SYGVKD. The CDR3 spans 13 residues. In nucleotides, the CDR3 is TGTGCCATCAGTGAGGAGGGGGACAATGAGCAGTTCTTC. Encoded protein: CAISEEGDNEQFF.

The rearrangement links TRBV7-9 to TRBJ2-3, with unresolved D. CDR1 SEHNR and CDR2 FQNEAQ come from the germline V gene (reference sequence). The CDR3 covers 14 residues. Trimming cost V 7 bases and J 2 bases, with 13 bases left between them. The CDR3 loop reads CASNPGIATDTQYF. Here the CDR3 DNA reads TGTGCCAGCAACCCTGGTATCGCCACAGATACGCAGTATTTT.

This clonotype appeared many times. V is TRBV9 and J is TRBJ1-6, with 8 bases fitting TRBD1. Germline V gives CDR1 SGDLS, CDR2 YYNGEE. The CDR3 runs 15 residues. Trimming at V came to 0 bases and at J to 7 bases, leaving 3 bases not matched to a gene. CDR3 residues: CASSVGTGFNSPLHF. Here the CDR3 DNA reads TGTGCCAGCAGCGTAGGGACAGGGTTCAATTCACCCCTCCACTTT.

The CDR3 sequence is CASSGTSYNEQFF. The DNA for the CDR3 is TGTGCCAGCTCCGGGACTAGCTACAATGAGCAGTTCTTC. The chain has TRBV7-9 and TRBJ2-1; TRBD2 matches 8 bases. The germline V gene has CDR1 SEHNR and CDR2 FQNEAQ (reference sequence). The CDR3 has 13 amino acids. J lost 3 bases, V lost 8 bases, and 3 bases had no gene match.

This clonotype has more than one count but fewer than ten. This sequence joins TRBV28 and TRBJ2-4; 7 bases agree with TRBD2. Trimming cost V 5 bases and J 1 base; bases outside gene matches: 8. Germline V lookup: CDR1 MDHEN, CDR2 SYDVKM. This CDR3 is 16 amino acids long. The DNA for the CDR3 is TGTGCCAGCAGTCCCAGTCAACTAGCGGCCAAAAACATTCAGTACTTC. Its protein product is CASSPSQLAAKNIQYF.

The DNA for the CDR3 is TGTGCCAGCAGCCCTGGACTAGCGGCTCAAGAGACCCAGTACTTC. Translated: CASSPGLAAQETQYF. The chain is built from TRBV7-2 and TRBJ2-5; 10 positions match TRBD2. This CDR3 contains 15 residues. V gave up 5 bases and J gave up 2 bases; unmatched junction bases: 5. Germline values: CDR1 SGHTA, CDR2 FQGNSA.

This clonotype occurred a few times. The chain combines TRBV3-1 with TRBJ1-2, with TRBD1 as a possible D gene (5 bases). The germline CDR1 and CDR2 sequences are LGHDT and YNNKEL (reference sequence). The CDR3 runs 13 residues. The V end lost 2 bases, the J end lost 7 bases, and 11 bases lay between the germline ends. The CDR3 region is CASSQSRAGGYTF. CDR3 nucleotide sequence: TGTGCCAGCAGCCAATCCAGGGCAGGTGGCTACACCTTC.

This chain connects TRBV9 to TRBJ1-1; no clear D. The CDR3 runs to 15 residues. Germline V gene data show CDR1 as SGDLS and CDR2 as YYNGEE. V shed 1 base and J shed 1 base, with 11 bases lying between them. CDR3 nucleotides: TGTGCCAGCAGCGTAAAGGGAGATGGGAACACTGAAGCTTTCTTT. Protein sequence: CASSVKGDGNTEAFF.

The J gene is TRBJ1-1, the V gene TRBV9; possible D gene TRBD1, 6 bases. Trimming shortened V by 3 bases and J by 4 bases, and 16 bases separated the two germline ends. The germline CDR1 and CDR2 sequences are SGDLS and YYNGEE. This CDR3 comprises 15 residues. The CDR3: CASSAEGGLSTEAFF. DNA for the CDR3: TGTGCCAGCAGCGCCGAGGGGGGACTTAGCACTGAAGCTTTCTTT.